This T cell receptor beta chain was sequenced for a study of T cell responses to AZD1222 COVID-19 vaccine. Some clones are missing from TCRdb's copy, which holds only in-frame ones; the method was immunoSEQ multiplex PCR. The data hold fewer than 150,000 clones, with around 88% observed a single time. This CDR3 contains 13 residues. The material sequenced was peripheral blood, taken on day 0 of AZD1222 vaccination. The source of this sequence is an adult in good health. V and J are TRBV7-5 and TRBJ2-1. TRBV7-5 corresponds to a pseudogene. The CDR3 loop reads CARSFVWDNEQFF. For the CDR3, the DNA is TGTGCCAGAAGCTTCGTCTGGGACAATGAGCAGTTCTTC.